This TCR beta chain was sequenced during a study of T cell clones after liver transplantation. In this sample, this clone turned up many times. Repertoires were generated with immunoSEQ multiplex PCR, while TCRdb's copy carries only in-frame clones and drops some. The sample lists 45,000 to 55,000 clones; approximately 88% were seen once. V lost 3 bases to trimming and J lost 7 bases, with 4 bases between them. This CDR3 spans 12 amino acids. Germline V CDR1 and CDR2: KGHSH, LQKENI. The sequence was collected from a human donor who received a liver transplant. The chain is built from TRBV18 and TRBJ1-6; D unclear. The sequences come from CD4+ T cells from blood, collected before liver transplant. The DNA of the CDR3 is TGTGCCAGCTCACCGGGAAATTCACCCCTCCACTTT. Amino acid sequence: CASSPGNSPLHF.